This T cell receptor (beta chain) was recovered during a study of blood T cell repertoires in COVID-19. From germline, CDR1 is SGHRS and CDR2 YFSETQ. V dropped 4 bases and J dropped 4 bases, with 17 bases sitting between them. This CDR3 region has 15 residues. Profiling relied on immunoSEQ multiplex PCR, and the TCRdb table lists in-frame clones only, not all of them. This sample has approximately 120,000 clones; around 78% occur once, and the top ten carry 11%. The receptor was isolated from a human donor in a cohort sampled during active COVID-19. The sequenced sample consisted of peripheral blood. The chain has TRBV5-1 and TRBJ1-1, with D tentatively TRBD1 (5 bases). The CDR3 is CASSDPTVVGTEAFF. CDR3 DNA sequence: TGCGCCAGCAGCGACCCGACAGTAGTGGGCACTGAAGCTTTCTTT. The whole variable domain, remainder taken from reference TRBV5-1 and TRBJ1-1, is KAGVTQTPRYLIKTRGQQVTLSCSPISGHRSVSWYQQTPGQGLQFLFEYFSETQRNKGNFPGRFSGRQFSNSRSEMNVSTLELGDSALYLCASSDPTVVGTEAFFGQGTRLTVV.